This is a list of T cell receptor beta chains from one sample in a study of T cells in tuberculosis. Repertoires were generated with immunoSEQ multiplex PCR, while TCRdb's copy carries only in-frame clones and drops some. Counted here are 40,000 to 45,000 clones, about 95% occurring once; the ten biggest clones make up roughly 2%. Source material: PBMCs. The receptors derive from a donor aged 10-29 years with latent tuberculosis or without tuberculosis infection. Some clones in this sample may be carry-over from other donors' samples. CDR3s include the opening cysteine and the closing phenylalanine or tryptophan. Fields, in order: clone size, D gene, J gene, V gene, CDR3 protein, CDR3 DNA. A D gene is named only where the DNA matches it firmly. Size values are once, few and many counts, or a class for expanded clones, and some rows have none.

>NA|NA|TRBJ2-7|TRBV6-5
CASSYVRGQGVYEQYF
TGTGCCAGCAGTTACGTAAGGGGTCAGGGTGTCTACGAGCAGTACTTC
>NA|NA|TRBJ2-1|TRBV27
CASMGGSYNEQFF
TGTGCCAGCATGGGGGGCTCCTACAATGAGCAGTTCTTC
>NA|NA|TRBJ2-3|TRBV14
CASSPSGGVTQYF
TGTGCCAGCAGCCCCAGCGGAGGAGTTACGCAGTATTTT
>NA|TRBD1|TRBJ1-5|TRBV4-1
CASSRVQGAREPQHF
TGCGCCAGCAGCCGCGTACAGGGGGCGCGGGAGCCCCAGCATTTT
>NA|NA|TRBJ1-2|TRBV27
CASSPRSPDYGYTF
TGTGCCAGCAGTCCCAGGTCGCCGGATTATGGCTACACCTTC
>once|TRBD1|TRBJ2-2|TRBV9
CASSVQGAGTGELFF
TGTGCCAGCAGCGTCCAGGGGGCGGGCACCGGGGAGCTGTTTTTT
>NA|NA|TRBJ1-4|TRBV13
CASSLGGRSNEKLFF
TGTGCCAGCAGCTTAGGGGGGCGGTCTAATGAAAAACTGTTTTTT
>NA|NA|TRBJ1-1|TRBV10-3
CAISGAGQTEAFF
TGTGCCATCAGTGGGGCCGGACAGACCGAAGCTTTCTTT
>NA|TRBD1|TRBJ1-1|TRBV7-9
CASSRDRGQGTEAFF
TGTGCCAGCAGCCGGGACAGGGGTCAGGGCACTGAAGCTTTCTTT
>once|NA|TRBJ1-1|TRBV9
CASSVDPTVEGAFF
TGTGCCAGCAGCGTAGACCCCACCGTGGAGGGAGCTTTCTTT
>NA|NA|TRBJ2-2|TRBV4-1
CASSLEARAGELFF
TGCGCCAGCAGCCTGGAGGCGCGGGCCGGGGAGCTGTTTTTT
>NA|NA|TRBJ2-7|TRBV10-3
CAITEQNPPENYEQYF
TGTGCCATCACTGAACAGAATCCACCGGAAAACTACGAGCAGTACTTC
>NA|NA|TRBJ2-1|TRBV4-3
CASSQDAHPAGVYNEQFF
TGCGCCAGCAGCCAAGATGCCCACCCAGCCGGGGTTTACAATGAGCAGTTCTTC
>NA|TRBD1|TRBJ2-1|TRBV28
CASSFRTGGDEQFF
TGTGCCAGCAGTTTTAGGACAGGGGGCGATGAGCAGTTCTTC
>NA|NA|TRBJ1-3|TRBV7-9
CASSLLGNTIYF
TGTGCCAGCAGCTTACTCGGAAACACCATATATTTT
>NA|NA|TRBJ2-2|TRBV10-2
CASSDPGELFF
TGCGCCAGCAGTGACCCTGGGGAGCTGTTTTTT
>NA|TRBD1|TRBJ1-5|TRBV2
CASSGDRVFQPQHF
TGTGCCAGCAGTGGGGACAGGGTTTTTCAGCCCCAGCATTTT
>NA|TRBD1|TRBJ2-1|TRBV7-3
CASSPIGQGRNEQFF
TGTGCCAGCAGCCCCATTGGACAGGGTCGAAATGAGCAGTTCTTC
>NA|TRBD1|TRBJ1-1|TRBV6-6
CASSRTGETEAFF
TGTGCCAGCAGCAGGACAGGGGAGACTGAAGCTTTCTTT
>NA|TRBD1|TRBJ1-4|TRBV2
CASSAGTGGSEKLFF
TGTGCCAGCAGTGCCGGGACAGGGGGTAGTGAAAAACTGTTTTTT
>NA|NA|TRBJ2-1|TRBV9
CASSVSGGMSYNEQFF
TGTGCCAGCAGCGTTAGCGGCGGGATGTCCTACAATGAGCAGTTCTTC
>few|TRBD1|TRBJ1-5|TRBV19
CASSIDQGVYQPQHF
TGTGCCAGTAGTATAGATCAGGGGGTGTATCAGCCCCAGCATTTT
>NA|TRBD1|TRBJ1-1|TRBV12-5
CASGTQGAGTEAFF
TGTGCTAGTGGGACTCAGGGGGCTGGCACTGAAGCTTTCTTT
>NA|NA|TRBJ2-3|TRBV5-1
CASSSEVPDTQYF
TGCGCCAGCAGCTCGGAGGTCCCAGATACGCAGTATTTT
>NA|TRBD1|TRBJ1-1|TRBV30
CAWSTKGAGREAFF
TGTGCCTGGAGTACGAAGGGGGCGGGACGGGAAGCTTTCTTT
>NA|NA|TRBJ1-1|TRBV6-5
CASGWINAEAFF
TGTGCTTCGGGGTGGATTAATGCTGAAGCTTTCTTT
>NA|TRBD2|TRBJ2-7|TRBV5-4
CASSHPSAGVYEQYF
TGTGCCAGCAGCCACCCCTCGGCGGGAGTATACGAGCAGTACTTC
>NA|NA|TRBJ2-1|TRBV7-9
CASSLGDWQFF
TGTGCCAGCAGCTTAGGGGACTGGCAGTTCTTC
>NA|TRBD1|TRBJ1-5|TRBV6-1
CASIPGQGLEQPQHF
TGTGCCAGCATTCCGGGACAGGGACTAGAGCAGCCCCAGCATTTT
>NA|NA|TRBJ2-4|TRBV11-2
CASSLDLGRGENIQYF
TGTGCCAGCAGCTTAGATCTGGGCAGGGGAGAAAACATTCAGTACTTC
>NA|TRBD1|TRBJ2-7|TRBV4-1
CASSLYSGESGGSYEQYF
TGCGCCAGCAGCCTATATTCTGGGGAGTCAGGGGGTTCCTACGAGCAGTACTTC
>few|NA|TRBJ2-1|TRBV7-2
CASSLEAENEQFF
TGTGCCAGCAGCTTAGAGGCGGAAAATGAGCAGTTCTTC
>NA|TRBD1|TRBJ2-7|TRBV2
CASSVLGQGAGEQYF
TGTGCCAGCAGTGTATTGGGACAGGGGGCCGGCGAGCAGTACTTC
>NA|TRBD1|TRBJ1-4|TRBV4-3
CASSTTGAGEKLFF
TGCGCCAGCAGCACGACAGGGGCGGGCGAAAAACTGTTTTTT
>NA|TRBD2|TRBJ2-2|TRBV7-3
CASSGRAYTGELFF
TGTGCCAGCAGCGGGAGGGCGTACACCGGGGAGCTGTTTTTT
>NA|TRBD1|TRBJ2-5|TRBV19
CASSFPRDRVGETQYF
TGTGCCAGTAGTTTTCCAAGGGACAGGGTCGGGGAGACCCAGTACTTC
>NA|NA|TRBJ2-1|TRBV6-5
CASSQGWGKDEQFF
TGTGCCAGCAGTCAGGGGTGGGGTAAGGATGAGCAGTTCTTC
>NA|TRBD2|TRBJ2-3|TRBV5-4
CASSSLKTSGYSSTDTQYF
TGTGCCAGCAGCTCACTCAAGACTAGCGGGTATTCTAGCACAGATACGCAGTATTTT
>few|NA|TRBJ2-7|TRBV11-2
CASSLFGGLGDEQYF
TGTGCCAGCAGCTTATTCGGGGGACTGGGGGACGAGCAGTACTTC
>NA|NA|TRBJ1-1|TRBV12-5
CASGGSGMNTEAFF
TGTGCTAGTGGTGGATCGGGGATGAACACTGAAGCTTTCTTT
>NA|TRBD1|TRBJ2-3|TRBV10-1
CASSESRGLSTDTQYF
TGCGCCAGCAGTGAGTCGAGGGGGCTCAGCACAGATACGCAGTATTTT